Shown below are 11 T cell receptor beta chains from a single sample sequenced in a study of shared clonotypes between healthy human individuals. Data came from immunoSEQ multiplex PCR; TCRdb stores just in-frame clones and leaves some out. The data show a few million clones, about 94% seen once. The naive CD8 population came from CD45RO-negative cells selected for CCR7, without terminally differentiated effector memory CD45RA+ cells. Sequencing was performed on naive CD8+ T cells from PBMCs. The source is a man between 18 and 35 years old in good health. Some clones in this sample may be carry-over from other donors' samples.

DNA for the CDR3: TGTGCCAGCAGTTACTCTGAGGAGCAGTTCTTC. Translating gives CASSYSEEQFF. The chain links TRBV6-5 to TRBJ2-1; no reliable D call. Germline CDR1 is MNHEY and CDR2 is SVGAGI. V was clipped by 0 bases and J by 10 bases, with 4 bases between them. The CDR3 totals 11 residues.

The rearrangement links TRBV9 to TRBJ2-1; 9 positions agree with TRBD2. This CDR3 is 16 amino acids long. Germline V gives CDR1 SGDLS, CDR2 YYNGEE. V shed 3 bases, J shed 0 bases, and the junction held 4 bases outside the gene matches. The DNA for the CDR3 is TGTGCCAGCAGCGAATATAGCGGGAGCTCCTACAATGAGCAGTTCTTC. Protein product: CASSEYSGSSYNEQFF. The variable domain in full, completed from reference TRBV9 and TRBJ2-1, reads DSGVTQTPKHLITATGQRVTLRCSPRSGDLSVYWYQQSLDQGLQFLIQYYNGEERAKGNILERFSAQQFPDLHSELNLSSLELGDSALYFCASSEYSGSSYNEQFFGPGTRLTVL.

With respect to this clone: Other nucleotide sequences in the sample specify the same CDR3. The rearrangement links TRBV15 to TRBJ2-1; the D is unclear. V lost 4 bases to trimming and J lost 4 bases, with 8 bases between them. This CDR3 is 13 amino acids long. Germline loops: CDR1 LNHNV, CDR2 YYDKDF (reference sequence). Here the CDR3 reads CATSTRAYNEQFF. In DNA form, the CDR3 reads TGTGCCACCAGCACACGAGCGTACAATGAGCAGTTCTTC.

Comments on this clone: Other nucleotide sequences from this sample produce the same CDR3. This chain joins TRBV28 and TRBJ2-1; tentative D call: TRBD1 (6 bases). The CDR3 loop spans 12 amino acids. Trimming shortened V by 3 bases and J by 7 bases, and 7 bases separated the two germline ends. The germline CDR1 and CDR2 sequences are MDHEN and SYDVKM. CDR3 sequence (DNA): TGTGCCAGCAGTTTCCAGGGGAATGAGCAGTTCTTC. It yields the protein CASSFQGNEQFF.

The rearrangement links TRBV19 to TRBJ2-4; TRBD1 aligns across 7 bases. The CDR3 is 10 amino acids. V was pared by 10 bases and J by 13 bases, with 7 bases of the junction left unmatched. The V gene's germline CDR1 is LNHDA and CDR2 SQIVND (reference sequence). CDR3: CATSWDRQYF. CDR3 bases: TGTGCCACTTCCTGGGACAGACAGTACTTC.

The chain uses TRBV13 and TRBJ2-1; TRBD2 agrees at 11 bases. V shed 5 bases and J 9 bases; nucleotides not matched to a gene: 9. The CDR3 totals 15 residues. Germline CDR1 PRHDT, CDR2 FYEKMQ (reference sequence). CDR3 residues: CASSPDTSGRREQFF. CDR3 sequence (DNA): TGTGCCAGCAGCCCGGATACTAGCGGGAGACGTGAGCAGTTCTTC.

This clone came up once. This chain uses TRBV13 with TRBJ2-7; perhaps TRBD2 as D (5 bases). V was shortened by 5 bases and J by 1 base, with 12 bases between the two germline ends. This CDR3 contains 14 residues. Germline assignment: CDR1 PRHDT and CDR2 FYEKMQ (reference sequence). CDR3 nucleotide sequence: TGTGCCAGCAGCAATGCGGGCGGTTCCTACGAGCAGTACTTC. Translation: CASSNAGGSYEQYF.

The chain has TRBV27 and TRBJ2-3; 10 bases match TRBD1. CDR3 size: 15 residues. With 6 bases clipped from V and 4 bases from J, the junction kept 7 bases outside the gene matches. CDR1 is MNHEY and CDR2 is SMNVEV in the germline V gene (reference sequence). CDR3 nucleotide sequence: TGTGCCAGCAGGCACGGGACAGGGGAGGCAGATACGCAGTATTTT. It specifies CASRHGTGEADTQYF.

The count of this clone is one. The rearrangement uses TRBV9 and TRBJ1-4, with unresolved D. CDR1 is SGDLS, CDR2 YYNGEE, per germline. The CDR3 extends over 12 amino acids. The V and J ends lost 2 bases and 8 bases respectively, with 7 bases between them. CDR3 in DNA: TGTGCCAGCAGCGTTTCTGGGGAAAAACTGTTTTTT. Translating it yields CASSVSGEKLFF.

The chain combines TRBV11-2 with TRBJ1-4; 12 bases are shared with TRBD1. This CDR3 is 15 amino acids long. Germline-derived CDR1 and CDR2 are SGHAT and FQNNGV. Unmatched junction bases numbered 5, after V lost 5 bases and J lost 7 bases. Here the CDR3 DNA reads TGTGCCAGCAGCACCGGGACAGGGGGCCTTGAAAAACTGTTTTTT. Protein sequence: CASSTGTGGLEKLFF.

The chain couples TRBV5-1 to TRBJ2-7, with D possibly being TRBD1 (6 bases). CDR1 is SGHRS and CDR2 is YFSETQ in the germline V gene. This CDR3 contains 16 residues. The V gene lost 0 bases and the J gene lost 6 bases, with 19 bases spanning the gap. CDR3 sequence (DNA): TGCGCCAGCAGCTTGGGCCTACAGGGCCAGCCAGGCGAGCAGTACTTC. Translation gives CASSLGLQGQPGEQYF.